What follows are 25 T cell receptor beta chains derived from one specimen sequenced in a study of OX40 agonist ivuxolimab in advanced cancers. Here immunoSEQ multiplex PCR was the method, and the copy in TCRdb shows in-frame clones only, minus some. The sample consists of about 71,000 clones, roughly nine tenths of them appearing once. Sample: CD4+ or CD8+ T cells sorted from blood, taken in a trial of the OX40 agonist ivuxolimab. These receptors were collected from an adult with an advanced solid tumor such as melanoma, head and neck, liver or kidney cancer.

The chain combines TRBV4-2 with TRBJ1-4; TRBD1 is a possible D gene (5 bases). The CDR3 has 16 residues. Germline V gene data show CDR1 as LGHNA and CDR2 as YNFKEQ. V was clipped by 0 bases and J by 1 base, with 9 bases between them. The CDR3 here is CASSQDLGVTNEKLFF. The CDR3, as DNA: TGTGCCAGCAGCCAAGATTTGGGGGTAACTAATGAAAAACTGTTTTTT.

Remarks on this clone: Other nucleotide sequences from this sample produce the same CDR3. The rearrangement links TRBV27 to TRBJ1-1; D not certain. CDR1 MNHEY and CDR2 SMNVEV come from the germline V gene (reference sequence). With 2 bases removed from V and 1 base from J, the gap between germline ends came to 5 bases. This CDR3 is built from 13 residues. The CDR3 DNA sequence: TGTGCCAGCAGTTTAGCGGGGAACACTGAAGCTTTCTTT. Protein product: CASSLAGNTEAFF.

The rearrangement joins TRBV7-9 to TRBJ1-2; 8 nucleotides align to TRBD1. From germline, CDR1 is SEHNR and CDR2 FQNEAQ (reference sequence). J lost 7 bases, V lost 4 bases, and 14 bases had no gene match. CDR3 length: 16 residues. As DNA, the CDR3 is TGTGCCAGCAGCTCGCCGGGACAGGATTTATCGCGTGGCTACACCTTC. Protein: CASSSPGQDLSRGYTF.

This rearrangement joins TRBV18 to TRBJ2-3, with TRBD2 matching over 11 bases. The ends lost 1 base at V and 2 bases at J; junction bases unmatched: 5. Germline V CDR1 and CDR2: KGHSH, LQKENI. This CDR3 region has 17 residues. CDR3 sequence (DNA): TGTGCCAGCTCACCACAGACTAGCGGGACTTTCACAGATACGCAGTATTTT. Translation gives CASSPQTSGTFTDTQYF.

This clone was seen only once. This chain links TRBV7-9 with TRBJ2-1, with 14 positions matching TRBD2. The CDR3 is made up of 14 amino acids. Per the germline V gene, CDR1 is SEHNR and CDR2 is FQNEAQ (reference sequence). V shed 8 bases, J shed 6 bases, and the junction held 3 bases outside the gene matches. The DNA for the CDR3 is TGTGCCAGCTTGGGACTAGCGGGAGTCAATGAGCAGTTCTTC. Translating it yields CASLGLAGVNEQFF.

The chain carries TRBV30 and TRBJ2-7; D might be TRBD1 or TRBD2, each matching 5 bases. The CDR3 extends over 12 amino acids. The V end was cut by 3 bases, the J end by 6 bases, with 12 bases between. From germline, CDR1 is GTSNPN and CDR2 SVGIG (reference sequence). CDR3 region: CAWRRGSGEQYF. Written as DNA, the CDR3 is TGTGCCTGGAGGAGGGGTTCTGGCGAGCAGTACTTC.

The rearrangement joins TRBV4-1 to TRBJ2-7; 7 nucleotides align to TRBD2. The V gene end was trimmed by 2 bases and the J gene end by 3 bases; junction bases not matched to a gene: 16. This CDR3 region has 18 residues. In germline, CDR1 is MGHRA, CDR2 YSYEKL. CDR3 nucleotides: TGCGCCAGCAGCCAACTCACGACGGATCCTAGCGGACACTACGAGCAGTACTTC. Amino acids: CASSQLTTDPSGHYEQYF.

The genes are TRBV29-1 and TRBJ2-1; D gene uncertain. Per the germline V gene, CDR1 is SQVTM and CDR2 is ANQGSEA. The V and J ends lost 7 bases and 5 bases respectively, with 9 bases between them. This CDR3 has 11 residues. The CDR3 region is CSAGEDNEQFF. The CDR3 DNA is TGCAGCGCCGGAGAAGACAATGAGCAGTTCTTC.

The CDR3 DNA sequence: TGTGCCAGCAGGGACAGGGGACAGCCCCAGCATTTT. It yields the protein CASRDRGQPQHF. V and J are TRBV27 and TRBJ1-5; 9 positions match TRBD1. Germline CDR1 is MNHEY and CDR2 is SMNVEV (reference sequence). This CDR3 region has 12 residues. J was trimmed by 7 bases and V by 6 bases; bases with no gene match: 1.

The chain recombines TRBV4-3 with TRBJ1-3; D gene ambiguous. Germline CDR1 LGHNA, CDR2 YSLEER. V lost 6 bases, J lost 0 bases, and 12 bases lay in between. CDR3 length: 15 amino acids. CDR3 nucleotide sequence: TGCGCCAGCAGAAACGGACTCAACTCTGGAAACACCATATATTTT. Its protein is CASRNGLNSGNTIYF.

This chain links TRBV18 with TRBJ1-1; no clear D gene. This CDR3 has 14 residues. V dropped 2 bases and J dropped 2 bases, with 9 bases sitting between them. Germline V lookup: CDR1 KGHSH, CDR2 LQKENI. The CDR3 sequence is CASSPTDLNTEAFF. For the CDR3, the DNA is TGTGCCAGCTCACCAACGGACCTAAACACTGAAGCTTTCTTT.

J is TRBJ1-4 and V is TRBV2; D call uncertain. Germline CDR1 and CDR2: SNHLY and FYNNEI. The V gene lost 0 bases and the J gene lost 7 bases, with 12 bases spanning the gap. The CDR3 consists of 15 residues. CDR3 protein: CASSEASAKGEKLFF. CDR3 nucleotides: TGTGCCAGCAGTGAAGCGTCAGCCAAAGGTGAAAAACTGTTTTTT.

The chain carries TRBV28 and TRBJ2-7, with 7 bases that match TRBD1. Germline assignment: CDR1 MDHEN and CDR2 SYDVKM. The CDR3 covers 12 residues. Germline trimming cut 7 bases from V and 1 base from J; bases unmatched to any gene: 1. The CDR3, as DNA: TGTGCCAGCATCAGGGGGTCCTACGAGCAGTACTTC. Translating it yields CASIRGSYEQYF.

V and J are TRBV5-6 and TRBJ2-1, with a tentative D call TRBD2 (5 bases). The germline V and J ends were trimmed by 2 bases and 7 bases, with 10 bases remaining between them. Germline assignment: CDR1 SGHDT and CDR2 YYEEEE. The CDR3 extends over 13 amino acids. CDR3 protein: CASSFRGGNEQFF. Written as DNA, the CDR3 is TGTGCCAGCAGCTTTAGAGGCGGGAATGAGCAGTTCTTC.

The CDR3 DNA reads TGTGCCAGCAGCCCCATGGGACTAGCGGGAGGAAAGGGGGCCAAAAACATTCAGTACTTC. The encoded protein is CASSPMGLAGGKGAKNIQYF. The chain has TRBV13 and TRBJ2-4, with TRBD2 matching 15 bases. From germline, CDR1 is PRHDT and CDR2 FYEKMQ (reference sequence). This CDR3 has 20 amino acids. V shed 5 bases, J shed 1 base, and the junction held 12 bases outside the gene matches.

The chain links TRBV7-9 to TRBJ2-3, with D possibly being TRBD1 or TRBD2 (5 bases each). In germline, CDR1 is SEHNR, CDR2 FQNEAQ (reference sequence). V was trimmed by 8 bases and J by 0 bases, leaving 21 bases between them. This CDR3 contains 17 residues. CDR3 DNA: TGTGCCAGCGGCGAAGTAGGGACGGATGCTAGCACAGATACGCAGTATTTT. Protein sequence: CASGEVGTDASTDTQYF.

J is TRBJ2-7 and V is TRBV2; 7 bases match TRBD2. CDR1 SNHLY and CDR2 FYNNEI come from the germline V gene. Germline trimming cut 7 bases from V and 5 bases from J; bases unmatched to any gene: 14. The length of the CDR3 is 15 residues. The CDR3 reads CASNLRDSGRNEQYF. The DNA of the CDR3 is TGTGCCAGCAATCTAAGGGATAGCGGGCGGAACGAGCAGTACTTC.

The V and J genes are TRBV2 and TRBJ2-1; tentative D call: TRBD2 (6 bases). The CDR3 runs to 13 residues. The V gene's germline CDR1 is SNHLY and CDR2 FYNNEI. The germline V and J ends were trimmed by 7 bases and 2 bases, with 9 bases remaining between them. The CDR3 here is CASIAATYNEQFF. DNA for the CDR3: TGTGCCAGCATAGCGGCGACCTACAATGAGCAGTTCTTC.

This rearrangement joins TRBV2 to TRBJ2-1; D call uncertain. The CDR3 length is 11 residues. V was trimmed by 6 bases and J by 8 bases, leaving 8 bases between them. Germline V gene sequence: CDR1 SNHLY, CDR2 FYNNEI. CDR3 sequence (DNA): TGTGCCAGCAGCCTAACGGATGAGCAGTTCTTC. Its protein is CASSLTDEQFF.

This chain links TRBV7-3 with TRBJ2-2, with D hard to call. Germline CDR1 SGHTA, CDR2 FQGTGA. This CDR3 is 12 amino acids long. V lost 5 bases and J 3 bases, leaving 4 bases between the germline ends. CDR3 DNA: TGTGCCAGCAGCCCATACACCGGGGAGCTGTTTTTT. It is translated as CASSPYTGELFF. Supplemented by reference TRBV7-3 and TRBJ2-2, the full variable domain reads GAGVSQTPSNKVTEKGKYVELRCDPISGHTALYWYRQSLGQGPEFLIYFQGTGAADDSGLPNDRFFAVRPEGSVSTLKIQRTERGDSAVYLCASSPYTGELFFGEGSRLTVL.

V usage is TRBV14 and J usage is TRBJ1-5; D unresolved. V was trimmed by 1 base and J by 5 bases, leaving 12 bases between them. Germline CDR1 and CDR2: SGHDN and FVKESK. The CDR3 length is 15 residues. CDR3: CASSQGRPADQPQHF. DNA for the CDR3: TGTGCCAGCAGCCAAGGGCGGCCGGCGGATCAGCCCCAGCATTTT.

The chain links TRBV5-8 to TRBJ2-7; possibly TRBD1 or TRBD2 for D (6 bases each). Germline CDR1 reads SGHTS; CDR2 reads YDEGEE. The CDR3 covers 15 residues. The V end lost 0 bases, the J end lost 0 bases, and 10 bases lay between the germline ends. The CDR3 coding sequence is TGTGCCAGCAGCTTGGACGGGGGCAACTCCTACGAGCAGTACTTC. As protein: CASSLDGGNSYEQYF.

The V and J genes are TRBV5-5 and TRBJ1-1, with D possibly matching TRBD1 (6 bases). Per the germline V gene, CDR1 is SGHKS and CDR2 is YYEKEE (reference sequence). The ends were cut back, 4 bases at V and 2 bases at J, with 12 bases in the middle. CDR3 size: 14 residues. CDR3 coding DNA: TGTGCCAGCAGCCTCGGACAGTATAACACTGAAGCTTTCTTT. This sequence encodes CASSLGQYNTEAFF.

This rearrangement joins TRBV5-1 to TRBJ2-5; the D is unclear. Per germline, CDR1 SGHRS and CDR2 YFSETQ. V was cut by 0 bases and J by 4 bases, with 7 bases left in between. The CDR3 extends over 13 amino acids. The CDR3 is CASSLEGTETQYF. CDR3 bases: TGCGCCAGCAGCTTGGAGGGTACAGAGACCCAGTACTTC.

The CDR3 region has the DNA TGTGCCAGCAGTAATTATGCAACTAATGAAAAACTGTTTTTT. Translating gives CASSNYATNEKLFF. This chain connects TRBV7-8 to TRBJ1-4; D gene ambiguous. Germline values: CDR1 SGHVS, CDR2 FQNEAQ. Trimming left V 6 bases short and J 0 bases short, with 8 bases between. The CDR3 length is 14 residues.